The clone carrying this TCR beta chain showed up many times. Antigen unknown. This entry comes from a study of read filtering for tumor transcriptome and immune sequencing. Study as a whole: Patients were 17 male and some 13 female, mean age roughly 70 years, range roughly 47 to 85. IR-seq gave about 3.5 to 11 million TCR reads per sample; RNA-seq gave roughly 75 to 1,300. Broader study findings: Correlation between methods rose after single-read clonotypes were removed.

At the time of active disease, bone marrow was collected from every patient. CDR1 KGHSH and CDR2 LQKENI come from the germline V gene. Deletions cut 6 bases from V and 4 bases from J, with 12 bases between. The CDR3 spans 13 residues. This library used 300 to 450 ng RNA and molecular barcoded adaptors spanning alpha/delta and beta/gamma chains. TCRdb redid the calling of the reads with MiXCR, one entry per CDR3 protein. The repertoire includes approximately 61,000 distinct CDR3 sequences, around 21% of them detected once, and around an eighth sits in the top ten. The receptor was derived from a donor aged 40 or over with multiple myeloma. The chain employs TRBV18 and TRBJ1-2; D remains ambiguous. The specimen was a population of CD138-negative cells sorted from bone marrow. In DNA, the CDR3 is TGTGCCAGCTCCTCCTCAAGTCTCTATGGCTACACCTTC. This translates into CASSSSSLYGYTF.